Presented here are 12 T cell receptor beta chains from one specimen sequenced in a study of T cells expressing NK-cell markers. For each CDR3 protein, TCRdb gives one entry from its re-call of the 5' RACE reads, without DNA. The sample table sets out about 150,000 distinct CDR3 sequences. The sample consisted of blood T cells: a sorted CD56 or NKG2C T cell subset, CD4+ or CD8+ T cells, or bulk PBMC T cells (not recorded which). The origin of the receptors is a woman in her forties or fifties in good health.

The chain combines TRBV5-8 with TRBJ2-4; TCRdb's D gene call, TRBD2, goes unchecked for lack of DNA. The germline V gene has CDR1 SGHTS and CDR2 YDEGEE. The CDR3 is made up of 16 amino acids. The CDR3 is CASSFGRGLAKNIQYF.

V gene TRBV7-2 combines with J gene TRBJ1-1. Germline CDR1 reads SGHTA; CDR2 reads FQGNSA. The CDR3 covers 13 residues. This CDR3 is CASSWTVSTEAFF.

This chain connects TRBV5-1 to TRBJ2-5. The CDR3 totals 13 residues. CDR1 is SGHRS, CDR2 YFSETQ, per germline. The CDR3 loop reads CASSGNFQETQYF.

The chain couples TRBV20-1 to TRBJ2-3; the TCRdb D gene call, TRBD1, has no DNA to confirm it. CDR3 length: 12 residues. Germline assignment: CDR1 DFQATT and CDR2 SNEGSKA (reference sequence). The CDR3: CSANLQEDTQYF.

The chain combines TRBV27 with TRBJ2-5; TCRdb's assignment of TRBD2 cannot be checked, as there is no DNA. Germline V gives CDR1 MNHEY, CDR2 SMNVEV (reference sequence). CDR3 size: 15 residues. The CDR3 reads CASSPFLAGEQTQYF.

The chain combines TRBV2 with TRBJ1-4; TCRdb's assignment of TRBD1 cannot be checked, as there is no DNA. This CDR3 spans 17 amino acids. Germline-derived CDR1 and CDR2 are SNHLY and FYNNEI. The CDR3 loop reads CASSFTGEGATNEKLFF.

The genes are TRBV12-3 or TRBV12-4 and TRBJ2-1; TCRdb proposes TRBD2, but this gene call is untestable without DNA. This CDR3 has 18 residues. CDR3 loop: CASSSPGTSGRAYNEQFF.

This rearrangement joins TRBV4-1 to TRBJ2-3; TCRdb names TRBD1, which stays unverified in the absence of DNA. Germline loops: CDR1 MGHRA, CDR2 YSYEKL. The CDR3 covers 17 residues. The CDR3 protein is CASSQDASTGVQDTQYF.

The chain uses TRBV7-9 and TRBJ2-5; the D gene TCRdb calls, TRBD2, cannot be checked with no DNA. Germline V gene data show CDR1 as SEHNR and CDR2 as FQNEAQ (reference sequence). The CDR3 loop spans 15 amino acids. The CDR3 region is CASTQGGTIQETQYF.

The chain is built from TRBV7-9 and TRBJ1-1. This CDR3 region has 16 residues. Germline CDR1 reads SEHNR; CDR2 reads FQNEAQ (reference sequence). The CDR3 reads CASSLDDWKANTEAFF.

The chain's CDR3 is CAISERQGSYNEQFF. The chain joins TRBV10-3 to TRBJ2-1; TCRdb's D call of TRBD1 is untestable without DNA. The germline V gene encodes CDR1 ENHRY and CDR2 SYGVKD. This CDR3 spans 15 amino acids.

This chain connects TRBV7-9 to TRBJ2-7; TCRdb lists TRBD1, though no DNA is available to test this call. The germline V gene has CDR1 SEHNR and CDR2 FQNEAQ (reference sequence). The CDR3 has 15 amino acids. The CDR3 protein is CASSQDAGASYEQYF.